The 26 T cell receptor beta chains reported below all come from one sample, sequenced in a study of cytomegalovirus exposure and HLA in healthy donors. TCRdb's copy holds only in-frame clones and misses some; the assay was immunoSEQ multiplex PCR. Among approximately 120,000 clones listed, approximately 95% were seen once. Sequencing used PBMCs. The receptors come from a young man in good health and CMV-seronegative.

The chain combines TRBV7-2 with TRBJ2-2, with D perhaps TRBD2 (5 bases). Germline V CDR1 and CDR2: SGHTA, FQGNSA. The ends were cut back, 4 bases at V and 2 bases at J, with 11 bases in the middle. This CDR3 spans 15 amino acids. The CDR3 region has the DNA TGTGCCAGCAGCTCACTAGGGAGAAACACCGGGGAGCTGTTTTTT. Amino acid sequence: CASSSLGRNTGELFF.

The CDR3 here is CASTASEHAADTQYF. DNA for the CDR3: TGTGCCAGCACCGCTAGCGAACATGCGGCAGATACGCAGTATTTT. V usage is TRBV7-9 and J usage is TRBJ2-3; D perhaps matches TRBD2 (6 bases). CDR3 length: 15 amino acids. The germline CDR1 and CDR2 sequences are SEHNR and FQNEAQ (reference sequence). V lost 7 bases to trimming and J lost 4 bases, with 18 bases between them.

This clone has only one observation. V is TRBV5-5 and J is TRBJ1-5; D remains ambiguous. Trimming removed 3 bases at V and 0 bases at J, with 4 bases between. This CDR3 has 13 amino acids. The germline V gene encodes CDR1 SGHKS and CDR2 YYEKEE (reference sequence). The CDR3 region is CASSSYSNQPQHF. CDR3 DNA: TGTGCCAGCAGCTCCTATAGCAATCAGCCCCAGCATTTT.

The V and J genes are TRBV6-5 and TRBJ1-5; 8 bases match TRBD1. The CDR3 length is 15 residues. The J segment lost 2 bases and the V segment lost 6 bases, leaving 6 bases of the junction unmatched. Germline V gene lookup returns CDR1 MNHEY and CDR2 SVGAGI. As DNA, the CDR3 is TGTGCCAGCAGCTTAGACAGGGGCGGCAATCAGCCCCAGCATTTT. Amino acid sequence: CASSLDRGGNQPQHF.

This clone was recorded a few times. This chain joins TRBV27 and TRBJ2-7; tentative D call: TRBD1 (5 bases). V was pared by 5 bases and J by 3 bases, with 11 bases between. In germline, CDR1 is MNHEY, CDR2 SMNVEV (reference sequence). The CDR3 contains 13 residues. CDR3 residues: CASSPGIFYEQYF. In nucleotides, the CDR3 is TGTGCCAGCAGTCCAGGGATTTTCTACGAGCAGTACTTC.

The table lists this clone with a count of one. The V gene is TRBV13, the J gene TRBJ1-2; the D is unclear. The CDR3 extends over 14 amino acids. The V gene's germline CDR1 is PRHDT and CDR2 FYEKMQ (reference sequence). V lost 1 base and J lost 4, with 10 bases in between. CDR3 DNA sequence: TGTGCCAGCAGCTTAGAGAGGGAGACCTATGGCTACACCTTC. Protein sequence: CASSLERETYGYTF.

This clone was seen just once. The gene calls are TRBV7-9 and TRBJ2-7; perhaps TRBD1 as D (6 bases). This CDR3 has 14 amino acids. Per the germline V gene, CDR1 is SEHNR and CDR2 is FQNEAQ (reference sequence). The V gene lost 4 bases and the J gene lost 2 bases, with 12 bases spanning the gap. The CDR3: CASSSSWTAYEQYF. CDR3 coding DNA: TGTGCCAGCAGCTCCAGTTGGACAGCCTACGAGCAGTACTTC.

V gene TRBV28 combines with J gene TRBJ1-5; D possibly corresponds to TRBD1 (5 bases). Germline CDR1 reads MDHEN; CDR2 reads SYDVKM. V lost 5 bases and J 3 bases, leaving 23 bases between the germline ends. The length of the CDR3 is 18 residues. In nucleotides, the CDR3 is TGTGCCAGCAGTCCTGCGCAACCCTCAGGGTTGTACAATCAGCCCCAGCATTTT. The encoded protein is CASSPAQPSGLYNQPQHF.

The chain combines TRBV18 with TRBJ2-7; TRBD2 matches at 10 bases. CDR1 is KGHSH and CDR2 is LQKENI in the germline V gene. V lost 0 bases, J lost 2 bases, and 1 base stayed unmatched. This CDR3 spans 15 amino acids. CDR3 DNA: TGTGCCAGCTCACCACCCAGCGGGGGGGCCTACGAGCAGTACTTC. Translated, it gives CASSPPSGGAYEQYF.

The chain couples TRBV5-6 to TRBJ1-4; D is possibly TRBD1 (6 bases). This CDR3 region has 13 residues. Trimming took off 4 bases at V and 6 bases at J, with 10 bases between the two ends. CDR1 is SGHDT and CDR2 is YYEEEE in the germline V gene. The CDR3 region has the DNA TGTGCCAGCAGCCAAGGGGGGGATGAAAAACTGTTTTTT. Encoded protein: CASSQGGDEKLFF.

The chain recombines TRBV28 with TRBJ2-7; 8 nucleotides line up with TRBD1. Germline V gene data show CDR1 as MDHEN and CDR2 as SYDVKM. This CDR3 contains 13 residues. After removal of 4 bases from V and 7 bases from J, the junction contained 6 bases not matched to a gene. CDR3 sequence: CASSWQGAGEQYF. In DNA, the CDR3 is TGTGCCAGCAGTTGGCAGGGGGCAGGAGAGCAGTACTTC.

The J gene is TRBJ2-7, the V gene TRBV28; 13 nucleotides align to TRBD2. Germline trimming cut 5 bases from V and 3 bases from J; bases unmatched to any gene: 4. CDR1 MDHEN and CDR2 SYDVKM come from the germline V gene. The CDR3 is 15 residues long. This chain's CDR3 is CASSPGTSGVYEQYF. The CDR3 DNA is TGTGCCAGCAGTCCTGGGACTAGCGGGGTCTACGAGCAGTACTTC.

The chain uses TRBV7-3 and TRBJ1-2, with TRBD1 identical over 8 bases. Germline values: CDR1 SGHTA, CDR2 FQGTGA. Trimming took 4 bases from V and 7 from J; bases not matched to a gene: 11. This CDR3 comprises 15 residues. This chain's CDR3 is CASSSYIGTGSGYTF. The CDR3, as DNA: TGTGCCAGCAGCTCCTATATAGGGACAGGTAGTGGCTACACCTTC.

V gene TRBV7-9 combines with J gene TRBJ1-2; D perhaps matches TRBD1 (5 bases). The germline CDR1 and CDR2 sequences are SEHNR and FQNEAQ (reference sequence). Trimming pared 6 bases from V and 8 bases from J, leaving 10 bases between. The CDR3 is 11 residues long. The chain's CDR3 is CASSKGQGYTF. The CDR3 DNA reads as TGTGCCAGCAGTAAAGGACAAGGCTACACCTTC.

This sequence joins TRBV29-1 and TRBJ2-7, with 7 positions matching TRBD2. CDR3 length: 15 amino acids. Trimming cost V 2 bases and J 4 bases; bases outside gene matches: 11. Germline V gives CDR1 SQVTM, CDR2 ANQGSEA. The CDR3 reads CSVEIRRRGEYEQYF. CDR3 DNA: TGCAGCGTTGAAATAAGGCGTCGGGGGGAGTACGAGCAGTACTTC.

The V and J genes are TRBV4-3 and TRBJ2-3; a weak D match, TRBD2 (5 bases). Trimming left V 0 bases short and J 4 bases short, with 8 bases between. Germline V gene lookup returns CDR1 LGHNA and CDR2 YSLEER. This CDR3 has 14 residues. CDR3: CASSQDWGADTQYF. The DNA for the CDR3 is TGCGCCAGCAGCCAAGACTGGGGAGCAGATACGCAGTATTTT.

This sequence joins TRBV28 and TRBJ2-1, with 10 bases lining up with TRBD2. The CDR3 runs 15 residues. V dropped 4 bases and J dropped 9; count of bases not matched to a gene: 9. From germline, CDR1 is MDHEN and CDR2 SYDVKM. CDR3 nucleotides: TGTGCCAGCAGTTCCACTAGCGGGAAAATTGTTGAGCAGTTCTTC. It codes for CASSSTSGKIVEQFF.

This clone was observed a handful of times. The chain joins TRBV4-1 to TRBJ2-7, with D unclear. V was trimmed by 2 bases and J by 2 bases, leaving 10 bases between them. CDR3 length: 14 residues. Germline CDR1 and CDR2: MGHRA and YSYEKL. CDR3 loop: CASSQPQSTYEQYF. DNA of the CDR3: TGCGCCAGCAGCCAACCCCAGTCGACCTACGAGCAGTACTTC.

The chain is built from TRBV4-1 and TRBJ2-1, with TRBD2 matching 7 bases. The V gene end was trimmed by 6 bases and the J gene end by 2 bases; junction bases not matched to a gene: 7. This CDR3 has 15 residues. Germline lookup yields CDR1 MGHRA and CDR2 YSYEKL. The CDR3 sequence: CASSWGEGPYNEQFF. The CDR3 region has the DNA TGCGCCAGCAGTTGGGGGGAGGGGCCCTACAATGAGCAGTTCTTC.

This chain links TRBV7-9 with TRBJ2-1; 13 nucleotides match TRBD2. V trimming: 5 bases; J trimming: 4 bases; junction bases outside the gene matches: 2. CDR1 is SEHNR and CDR2 is FQNEAQ in the germline V gene (reference sequence). The CDR3 is 15 amino acids. The CDR3, as DNA: TGTGCCAGCAGCCGGACTAGCGGGAGTTACAATGAGCAGTTCTTC. Protein product: CASSRTSGSYNEQFF.

This sequence joins TRBV28 and TRBJ2-1, with 10 bases aligning to TRBD2. The CDR3 length is 15 residues. The V segment lost 6 bases and the J segment 9 bases; nucleotides outside the gene matches: 11. Germline V gene data show CDR1 as MDHEN and CDR2 as SYDVKM. Written as DNA, the CDR3 is TGTGCCAGCAGAGGTAGCGGGGGGACACAACCTGAGCAGTTCTTC. Protein: CASRGSGGTQPEQFF.

This clone has only one observation. The rearrangement uses TRBV7-2 and TRBJ2-1; 8 nucleotides agree with TRBD1. The CDR3 is 15 amino acids. After removal of 4 bases from V and 7 bases from J, the junction contained 9 bases not matched to a gene. CDR1 is SGHTA, CDR2 FQGNSA, per germline. The CDR3 protein is CASSSTGARRNEQFF. CDR3 coding DNA: TGTGCCAGCAGCTCGACAGGGGCGAGAAGGAATGAGCAGTTCTTC.

This chain joins TRBV27 and TRBJ1-2; no definite D call. Trimming left V 8 bases short and J 0 bases short, with 13 bases between. The CDR3 loop spans 14 amino acids. The germline V gene has CDR1 MNHEY and CDR2 SMNVEV (reference sequence). CDR3 nucleotide sequence: TGTGCCAGCGGGAGGATGGCGACTAACTATGGCTACACCTTC. Its translation: CASGRMATNYGYTF.

The chain joins TRBV7-2 to TRBJ1-1; D is uncertain. The CDR3 has 11 residues. From germline, CDR1 is SGHTA and CDR2 FQGNSA. Deletions cut 5 bases from V and 8 bases from J, with 9 bases between. The CDR3 DNA sequence: TGTGCCAGCAGCCCTCCGAGCGAAGCTTTCTTT. This sequence encodes CASSPPSEAFF.

The chain combines TRBV5-6 with TRBJ2-7; maybe TRBD2 (6 bases). V was cut by 1 base and J by 0 bases, with 14 bases left in between. The CDR3 totals 16 residues. Germline loops: CDR1 SGHDT, CDR2 YYEEEE. CDR3 bases: TGTGCCAGCAGCTTGTTTCGGCGGGGATCCTCCTACGAGCAGTACTTC. Its protein product is CASSLFRRGSSYEQYF.

This clone occurred a few times. This sequence joins TRBV6-1 and TRBJ1-3, with D maybe TRBD1 (5 bases). The CDR3 totals 15 residues. The germline V gene has CDR1 MNHNS and CDR2 SASEGT. V lost 7 bases and J lost 2, with 15 bases in between. The CDR3 is CASTYDSFPGNTIYF. The CDR3 nucleotides are TGTGCCAGCACCTATGACAGCTTTCCTGGAAACACCATATATTTT.